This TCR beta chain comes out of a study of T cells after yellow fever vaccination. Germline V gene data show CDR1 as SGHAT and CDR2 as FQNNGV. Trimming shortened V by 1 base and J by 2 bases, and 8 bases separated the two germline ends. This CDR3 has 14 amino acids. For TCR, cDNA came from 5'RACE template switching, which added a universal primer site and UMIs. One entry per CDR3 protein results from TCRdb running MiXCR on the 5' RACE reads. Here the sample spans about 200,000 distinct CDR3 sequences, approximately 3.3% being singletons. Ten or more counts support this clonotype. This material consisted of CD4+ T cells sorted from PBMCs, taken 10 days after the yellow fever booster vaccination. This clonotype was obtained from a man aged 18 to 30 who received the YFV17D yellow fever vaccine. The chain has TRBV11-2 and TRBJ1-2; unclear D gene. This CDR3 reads CASSLVAANYGYTF. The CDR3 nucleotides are TGTGCCAGCAGCTTAGTGGCAGCGAACTATGGCTACACCTTC.